The rows below give T cell receptor beta chains drawn from one sample of a study of cytotoxic CD8 clonotypes in ibrutinib-treated CLL. Generated by immunoSEQ multiplex PCR, the TCRdb table keeps only in-frame clones and is missing some. The sample includes under 30,000 clones, approximately 54% seen only once; the top ten take about 4.8%. The input for sequencing was PBMCs, taken before ibrutinib treatment. These receptors all come from a human donor with chronic lymphocytic leukemia. Both conserved end residues are part of each CDR3. Fields, in order: clone size, V gene, D gene, J gene, CDR3 DNA, CDR3 protein. D genes are given only for firm matches. Only part of the rows carry a size: once, few, many, or a class if the clone is expanded.

>NA|TRBV4-1|NA|TRBJ1-2
TGCGCCAGCAGCCAAGTCACGGGGGCTGGTGGCTACACCTTC
CASSQVTGAGGYTF
>NA|TRBV7-9|NA|TRBJ1-2
TGTGCCAGCAGCCCCCACAGGGCCCTGGGAGGTGGCTACACCTTC
CASSPHRALGGGYTF
>NA|TRBV18|NA|TRBJ2-7
TGTGCCAGCTCACCACCCTCCCAGGGCTACGAGCAGTACTTC
CASSPPSQGYEQYF
>NA|TRBV6-6|TRBD2|TRBJ2-7
TGTGCCAGCAGTTTCCCGGGACTAGCGGGGGACCACGAGCAGTACTTC
CASSFPGLAGDHEQYF
>NA|TRBV6-6|NA|TRBJ1-6
TGTGCCAGCAGTCCTGGACCGCGCGGGATTTCACCCCTCCACTTT
CASSPGPRGISPLHF
>NA|TRBV28|NA|TRBJ2-7
TGTGCCAGCAAAAGAGGTTCCGCCTACGAGCAGTACTTC
CASKRGSAYEQYF
>once|TRBV5-4|TRBD2|TRBJ2-1
TGTGCCAGCAGCCGAACACTGACTAGCGTGGCCTCCTACAATGAGCAGTTCTTC
CASSRTLTSVASYNEQFF
>large|TRBV19|NA|TRBJ2-1
TGTGCCAGTAGTATCGGACCAGCGAGCAATGAGCAGTTCTTC
CASSIGPASNEQFF
>NA|TRBV4-1|TRBD2|TRBJ2-1
TGCGCCAGCAGCCAGAGAGGGCTAGCGGGGGGTGATCACTACAATGAGCAGTTCTTC
CASSQRGLAGGDHYNEQFF
>NA|TRBV23-1|NA|TRBJ1-2
TGCGCCAGCAGTCCGGATGGTAGCCGCGCGGCGGGCTACACCTTC
CASSPDGSRAAGYTF
>NA|TRBV4-1|NA|TRBJ1-6
TGCGCCAGCACCCTCAGACAGGTTCATTCACCCCTCCACTTT
CASTLRQVHSPLHF
>few|TRBV6-5|TRBD1|TRBJ2-5
TGTGCCAGCAGTACAGGGGGCTGGGGGAAAGAGACCCAGTACTTC
CASSTGGWGKETQYF
>NA|TRBV14|NA|TRBJ2-3
TGTGCCAGCACCTCTGGACCGATCCGATATAGCACAGATACGCAGTATTTT
CASTSGPIRYSTDTQYF
>NA|TRBV6-1|NA|TRBJ2-5
TGTGCCAGCAGTGAAGCGTTTAGACAGCCACAACAGTACTTC
CASSEAFRQPQQYF
>once|TRBV7-2|TRBD2|TRBJ2-3
TGTGCCAGCAGCATAGCGGGGGGGGCTTCCGATACGCAGTATTTT
CASSIAGGASDTQYF
>NA|TRBV4-1|NA|TRBJ2-6
TGCGCCAGCAGCCAAGGGGAGCTGGCTGGGGCCAACGTCCTGACTTTC
CASSQGELAGANVLTF
>NA|TRBV19|NA|TRBJ2-2
TGTGCCAGTAGTATAGATAATGGGGGGCACACCGGGGAGCTGTTTTTT
CASSIDNGGHTGELFF
>NA|TRBV6-6|TRBD1|TRBJ1-2
TGTGCCAGCAGTTACGCCACAGGGGCTGGCTACACCTTC
CASSYATGAGYTF
>few|TRBV11-2|NA|TRBJ2-4
TGTGCCAGCAGCTTATCTCACGGAGGAGCGGACATTCAGTACTTC
CASSLSHGGADIQYF
>few|TRBV19|NA|TRBJ2-7
TGTGCCAGTAAGAAAATAGGGGGAAGCTACGAGCAGTACTTC
CASKKIGGSYEQYF